Shown below are 21 T cell receptor beta chains from a single sample sequenced in a study of vaccination and CD4 T cells after COVID-19. Cultured CD4+ T cell DNA underwent sequencing with the Oncomine TCR Beta short-read assay. TCRdb fed the PCR reads into MiXCR, producing one record per CDR3 protein. Found here are just over 15,000 distinct CDR3 sequences, roughly two fifths of them singletons; the top ten hold around 6%. The treatment was: roughly 10-day PBMC culture with coronavirus spike peptide pools or control peptides (ViraFEST assay). No antigen has been identified for these receptors. This sample comprised CD4+ T cells from blood, cultured in vitro, obtained before SARS-CoV-2 vaccination. Source of these receptors: a human donor who had recovered from COVID-19.

This clonotype was seen a few times. The V and J genes are TRBV6-1 and TRBJ1-2; 9 nucleotides agree with TRBD1. The V gene's germline CDR1 is MNHNS and CDR2 SASEGT. This CDR3 is 14 amino acids long. Trimming cost V 6 bases and J 8 bases; bases outside gene matches: 10. DNA for the CDR3: TGTGCCAGCAGACCGGCCGGGACAGGGAGCGGCTACACCTTC. Protein: CASRPAGTGSGYTF.

This clonotype is labeled as medium-sized (0.01 to 0.1%). This chain links TRBV27 with TRBJ1-6; tentatively, D is TRBD1 (5 bases). CDR3 size: 14 residues. Trimming took off 5 bases at V and 5 bases at J, with 10 bases between the two ends. Per germline, CDR1 MNHEY and CDR2 SMNVEV (reference sequence). The CDR3 nucleotides are TGTGCCAGCAGTAACCGGGGCAATAATTCACCCCTCCACTTT. It encodes CASSNRGNNSPLHF.

V usage is TRBV24-1 and J usage is TRBJ2-5; 7 positions match TRBD1. Germline V lookup: CDR1 KGHDR, CDR2 SFDVKD. This CDR3 contains 14 residues. V lost 4 bases, J lost 2 bases, and 3 bases stayed unmatched. The CDR3 here is CATSETGQQETQYF. The CDR3 DNA is TGTGCCACCAGTGAAACGGGACAGCAAGAGACCCAGTACTTC.

The V gene is TRBV7-2, the J gene TRBJ1-1, with D perhaps matching TRBD1 (5 bases). V was pared by 1 base and J by 0 bases, with 9 bases between. The CDR3 covers 15 residues. CDR1 SGHTA and CDR2 FQGNSA come from the germline V gene. CDR3 sequence: CASSLGGDLNTEAFF. The CDR3 DNA reads as TGTGCCAGCAGCTTAGGGGGGGATCTGAACACTGAAGCTTTCTTT.

The chain joins TRBV19 to TRBJ2-1; 13 positions match TRBD2. Germline V gene data show CDR1 as LNHDA and CDR2 as SQIVND (reference sequence). After removal of 4 bases from V and 6 bases from J, the junction contained 6 bases not matched to a gene. The CDR3 covers 16 residues. CDR3 amino acids: CASSKAGLAGFNEQFF. The CDR3 nucleotides are TGTGCCAGTAGTAAAGCGGGACTAGCGGGGTTCAATGAGCAGTTCTTC.

The chain links TRBV7-8 to TRBJ2-5, with D possibly called TRBD1 or TRBD2 (5 bases each). V gave up 10 bases and J gave up 5 bases, with 20 bases separating them. Germline-derived CDR1 and CDR2 are SGHVS and FQNEAQ. This CDR3 has 14 amino acids. CDR3 protein: CAIREGFPPETQYF. The CDR3 region has the DNA TGTGCCATCCGCGAGGGGTTTCCCCCCGAGACCCAGTACTTC. Full variable domain (rest looked up from reference TRBV7-8 and TRBJ2-5): GAGVSQSPRYKVAKRGQDVALRCDPISGHVSLFWYQQALGQGPEFLTYFQNEAQLDKSGLPSDRFFAERPEGSVSTLKIQRTQQEDSAVYLCAIREGFPPETQYFGPGTRLLVL.

This clonotype was picked up a small number of times. The V gene is TRBV7-2, the J gene TRBJ2-1, with D unclear. The CDR3 totals 10 residues. Germline-derived CDR1 and CDR2 are SGHTA and FQGNSA. V was pared by 5 bases and J by 10 bases, with 6 bases between. CDR3 DNA sequence: TGTGCCAGCAGCCATGGAGAGCAGTTCTTC. Translated, it gives CASSHGEQFF.

This sequence joins TRBV20-1 and TRBJ1-5; D is undetermined. The CDR3 contains 13 residues. Trimming left V 0 bases short and J 3 bases short, with 6 bases between. CDR1 DFQATT and CDR2 SNEGSKA come from the germline V gene (reference sequence). This CDR3 is CSARDDTNQPQHF. CDR3 coding DNA: TGCAGTGCTAGAGACGACACCAATCAGCCCCAGCATTTT.

The J gene is TRBJ1-1, the V gene TRBV6-4; tentatively, D is TRBD1 (5 bases). Germline CDR1 reads MRHNA; CDR2 reads SNTAGT. The V end lost 6 bases, the J end lost 8 bases, and 19 bases lay between the germline ends. There are 14 residues in the CDR3. For the CDR3, the DNA is TGTGCCAGCAGCAACGGTGGGGACGGCGTCGAAGCTTTCTTT. This gives the protein CASSNGGDGVEAFF.

This rearrangement joins TRBV10-3 to TRBJ2-2; the match to TRBD2 covers 9 bases. V was pared by 0 bases and J by 7 bases, with 9 bases of the junction left unmatched. Germline assignment: CDR1 ENHRY and CDR2 SYGVKD. This CDR3 comprises 17 residues. In nucleotides, the CDR3 is TGTGCCATCAGTGAGTCGATTAGCGGGAGCGGAGGCGGGGAGCTGTTTTTT. Encoded protein: CAISESISGSGGGELFF.

This chain connects TRBV7-9 to TRBJ2-7; no clear D. Between the trimmed V and J ends, which lost 1 base and 5 bases, there was a span of 6 bases. The germline CDR1 and CDR2 sequences are SEHNR and FQNEAQ (reference sequence). The CDR3 has 12 residues. The CDR3 sequence: CASSLVSNEQYF. CDR3 nucleotides: TGTGCCAGCAGCTTAGTCTCGAACGAGCAGTACTTC.

V is TRBV7-2 and J is TRBJ1-2; 8 bases fit TRBD1. The germline gives CDR1 SGHTA, CDR2 FQGNSA. The ends lost 2 bases at V and 3 bases at J; junction bases unmatched: 11. This CDR3 spans 17 amino acids. CDR3 in DNA: TGTGCCAGCAGCTTAAGTGGCAGGGGGCTGAGGGACTATGGCTACACCTTC. Its translation is CASSLSGRGLRDYGYTF. The full variable domain, in which reference TRBV7-2 and TRBJ1-2 provide the parts outside the CDR3, is GAGVSQSPSNKVTEKGKDVELRCDPISGHTALYWYRQSLGQGLEFLIYFQGNSAPDKSGLPSDRFSAERTGGSVSTLTIQRTQQEDSAVYLCASSLSGRGLRDYGYTFGSGTRLTVV.

The chain is built from TRBV27 and TRBJ2-7, with 9 bases lining up with TRBD1. The CDR3 contains 13 residues. J gave up 5 bases and V 6 bases, and 5 bases lay outside the gene matches. Looked up from germline, CDR1 is MNHEY and CDR2 is SMNVEV (reference sequence). This CDR3 is CASRRTGVHEQYF. CDR3 DNA: TGTGCCAGCAGACGGACAGGGGTCCACGAGCAGTACTTC.

The genes are TRBV7-9 and TRBJ2-5; D might be TRBD1 or TRBD2, each matching 6 bases. The CDR3 sequence is 16 residues long. Trimming took 5 bases from V and 5 from J, leaving 21 bases between them. The V gene's germline CDR1 is SEHNR and CDR2 FQNEAQ (reference sequence). The CDR3 DNA reads as TGTGCCAGCAGCCCCCCCCCTCTTGGGGGGCTGGAGACCCAGTACTTC. Translation: CASSPPPLGGLETQYF. Looking up the rest from reference TRBV7-9 and TRBJ2-5 gives the full variable domain: DTGVSQNPRHKITKRGQNVTFRCDPISEHNRLYWYRQTLGQGPEFLTYFQNEAQLEKSRLLSDRFSAERPKGSFSTLEIQRTEQGDSAMYLCASSPPPLGGLETQYFGPGTRLLVL.

The chain employs TRBV2 and TRBJ2-3; 10 bases line up with TRBD2. With 7 bases clipped from V and 3 bases from J, the junction kept 16 bases outside the gene matches. The CDR3 consists of 18 residues. Germline values: CDR1 SNHLY, CDR2 FYNNEI. The CDR3 loop reads CASTGPEKRGGGTDTQYF. The CDR3 DNA reads TGTGCCAGCACGGGCCCCGAGAAGCGGGGGGGGGGGACAGATACGCAGTATTTT.

This clonotype turned up a few times. The chain uses TRBV27 and TRBJ1-2; weak D call: TRBD1 (6 bases). CDR3 length: 15 amino acids. From germline, CDR1 is MNHEY and CDR2 SMNVEV (reference sequence). Trimming shortened V by 8 bases and J by 0 bases, and 16 bases separated the two germline ends. Here the CDR3 DNA reads TGTGCCAGCCGGGAATCCAGGGGATCTAACTATGGCTACACCTTC. Protein: CASRESRGSNYGYTF.

This clonotype was observed a handful of times. This chain joins TRBV7-9 and TRBJ2-3; D ambiguous. Germline V gives CDR1 SEHNR, CDR2 FQNEAQ (reference sequence). The germline V and J ends were trimmed by 2 bases and 0 bases, with 6 bases remaining between them. The CDR3 length is 14 residues. Here the CDR3 DNA reads TGTGCCAGCAGCTTAACGGGTAGCACAGATACGCAGTATTTT. Protein: CASSLTGSTDTQYF.

In its sample, this clonotype was seen once. The chain has TRBV2 and TRBJ2-2, with 11 bases that match TRBD2. From germline, CDR1 is SNHLY and CDR2 FYNNEI. Trimming at V came to 6 bases and at J to 0 bases, leaving 3 bases not matched to a gene. The CDR3 sequence is 16 residues long. The CDR3 loop reads CASREGLAANTGELFF. In nucleotides, the CDR3 is TGTGCCAGCAGAGAGGGACTAGCGGCGAACACCGGGGAGCTGTTTTTT.

The chain couples TRBV7-6 to TRBJ2-5; D is perhaps TRBD1 (5 bases). Trimming left V 5 bases short and J 5 bases short, with 15 bases between. Germline V lookup: CDR1 SGHVS, CDR2 FNYEAQ. This CDR3 has 14 amino acids. The DNA of the CDR3 is TGTGCCAGCAGCAAGGGGCCGACTCAGGAGACCCAGTACTTC. Its protein is CASSKGPTQETQYF. Variable domain in full (rest from reference TRBV7-6 and TRBJ2-5): GAGVSQSPRYKVTKRGQDVALRCDPISGHVSLYWYRQALGQGPEFLTYFNYEAQQDKSGLPNDRFSAERPEGSISTLTIQRTEQRDSAMYRCASSKGPTQETQYFGPGTRLLVL.

This sequence joins TRBV19 and TRBJ2-7; D perhaps matches TRBD2 (6 bases). V gave up 4 bases and J gave up 3 bases, with 10 bases separating them. The CDR3 is 13 amino acids. Germline-derived CDR1 and CDR2 are LNHDA and SQIVND (reference sequence). For the CDR3, the DNA is TGTGCCAGTAGTAAAGGGACTCTCTACGAGCAGTACTTC. Protein sequence: CASSKGTLYEQYF.

The chain recombines TRBV6-1 with TRBJ2-5, with D perhaps TRBD1 (6 bases). The V end was cut by 6 bases, the J end by 7 bases, with 12 bases between. CDR3 length: 12 amino acids. Germline V CDR1 and CDR2: MNHNS, SASEGT. As DNA, the CDR3 is TGTGCCAGCAGGGCAGGGGCTGGGACCCAGTACTTC. This translates into CASRAGAGTQYF.